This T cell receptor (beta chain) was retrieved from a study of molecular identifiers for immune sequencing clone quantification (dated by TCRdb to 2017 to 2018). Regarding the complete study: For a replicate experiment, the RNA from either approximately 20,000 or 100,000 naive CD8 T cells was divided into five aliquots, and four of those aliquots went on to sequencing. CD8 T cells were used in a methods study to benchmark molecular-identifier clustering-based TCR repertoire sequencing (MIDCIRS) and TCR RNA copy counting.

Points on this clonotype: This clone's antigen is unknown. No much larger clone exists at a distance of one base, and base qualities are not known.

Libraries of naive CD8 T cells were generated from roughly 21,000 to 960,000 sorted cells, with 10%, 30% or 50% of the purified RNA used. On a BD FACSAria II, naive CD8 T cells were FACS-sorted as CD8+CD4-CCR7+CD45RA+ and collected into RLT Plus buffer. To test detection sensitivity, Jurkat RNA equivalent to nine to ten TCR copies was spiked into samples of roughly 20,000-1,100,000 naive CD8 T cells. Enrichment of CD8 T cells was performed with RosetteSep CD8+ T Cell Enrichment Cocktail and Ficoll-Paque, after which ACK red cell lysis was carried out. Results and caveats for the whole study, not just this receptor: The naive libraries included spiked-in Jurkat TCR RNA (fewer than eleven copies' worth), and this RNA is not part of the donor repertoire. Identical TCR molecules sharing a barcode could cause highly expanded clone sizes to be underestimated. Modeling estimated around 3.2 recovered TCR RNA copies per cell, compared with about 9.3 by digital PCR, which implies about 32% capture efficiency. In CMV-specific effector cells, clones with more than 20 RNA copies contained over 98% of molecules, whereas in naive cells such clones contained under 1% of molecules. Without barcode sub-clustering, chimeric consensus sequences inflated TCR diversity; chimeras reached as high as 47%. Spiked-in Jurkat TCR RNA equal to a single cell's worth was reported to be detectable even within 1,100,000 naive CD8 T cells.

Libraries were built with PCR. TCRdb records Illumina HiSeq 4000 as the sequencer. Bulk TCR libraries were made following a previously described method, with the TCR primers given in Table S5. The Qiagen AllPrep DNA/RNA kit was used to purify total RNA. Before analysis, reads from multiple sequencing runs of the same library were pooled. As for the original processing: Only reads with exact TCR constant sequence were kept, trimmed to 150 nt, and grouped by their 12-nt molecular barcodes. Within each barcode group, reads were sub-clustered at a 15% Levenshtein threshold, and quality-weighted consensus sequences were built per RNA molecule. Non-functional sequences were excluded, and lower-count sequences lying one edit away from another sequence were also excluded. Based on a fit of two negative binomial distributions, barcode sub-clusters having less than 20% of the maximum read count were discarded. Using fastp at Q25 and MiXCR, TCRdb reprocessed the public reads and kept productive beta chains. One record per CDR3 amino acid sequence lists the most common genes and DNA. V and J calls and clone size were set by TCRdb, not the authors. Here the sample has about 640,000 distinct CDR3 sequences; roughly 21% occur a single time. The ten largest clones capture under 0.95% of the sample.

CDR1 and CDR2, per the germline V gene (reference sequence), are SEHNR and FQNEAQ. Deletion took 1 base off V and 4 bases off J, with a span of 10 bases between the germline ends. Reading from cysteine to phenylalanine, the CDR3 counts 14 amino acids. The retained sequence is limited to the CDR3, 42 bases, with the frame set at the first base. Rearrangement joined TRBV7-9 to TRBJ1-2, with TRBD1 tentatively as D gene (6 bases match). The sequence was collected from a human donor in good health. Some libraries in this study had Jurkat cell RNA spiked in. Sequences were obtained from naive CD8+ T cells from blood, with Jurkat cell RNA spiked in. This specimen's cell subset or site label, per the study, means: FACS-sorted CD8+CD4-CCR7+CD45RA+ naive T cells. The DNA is TGTGCCAGCAGCTTAGGCGGGGACATCTATGGCTACACCTTC. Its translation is CASSLGGDIYGYTF.